This TCR beta chain was captured by sequencing in a study of tumor-infiltrating lymphocytes in primary liver carcinoma. Notes on this clonotype: Its antigen remains unidentified. The junction departs from germline at one end; a sequencing error may be responsible.

Germline V gene sequence: CDR1 MNHNS, CDR2 SASEGT. This CDR3 has 13 residues. From about 0.45 ug total RNA, TCR beta cDNA was generated with a primer in the constant region. Construction of TCR beta libraries relied on three successive nested multiplex PCR rounds employing slightly modified ARM-PCR. Running nine to ten cycles apiece, the first two PCR rounds relied on TRBV1-TRBV30 forward primers together with a C-beta reverse primer. TCRdb used MiXCR to reprocess the multiplex PCR reads, holding one entry per CDR3 protein. The sample consists of 40,000 to 55,000 distinct CDR3 sequences, less than 75% of them appearing once. Study-wide findings and caveats: Merely some 8-24% of top clones spanned all five tumor regions.

Starting material for RNA and DNA co-extraction consisted of about 17-31 mg of unsorted bulk tissue. Input material: liver tumor tissue from sampling region 5. Subset reported: tumor region T5, tumor centre. The TCR originated in a man aged 35-49 years with primary liver carcinoma and hepatitis B virus infection. The chain is built from TRBV6-1 and TRBJ2-1; 11 bases are shared with TRBD2. The CDR3 nucleotides are TGTACCAGCAGGCTAGCGGGAGGAAATGAACAGTTCTTC. It is translated as CTSRLAGGNEQFF.